This TCR beta chain was identified during a study of cytomegalovirus exposure and HLA in healthy donors. The CDR3 runs 15 residues. The V segment lost 5 bases and the J segment 1 base; nucleotides outside the gene matches: 5. Per the germline V gene, CDR1 is LNHDA and CDR2 is SQIVND (reference sequence). As concerns this clone: The antigen remains undetermined.

General study points: Several V segments, TRBV6-2 and TRBV6-3 among them, could not be told apart and were dropped.

Primers for the PCR totalled 60 Vbeta and 13 Jbeta. Sequencing was performed with immunoSEQ multiplex PCR; in TCRdb, only in-frame clones are kept and a portion is missing. The table includes around 150,000 clones, about 71% detected once. Input material: PBMCs. The chain recombines TRBV19 with TRBJ1-1; TRBD1 matches 9 bases. The TCR comes from a woman aged 40-49 years in good health and CMV-seropositive. CDR3 nucleotide sequence: TGTGCCAGTAGTTCCTCGGGACAGGGGAACACTGAAGCTTTCTTT. It yields the protein CASSSSGQGNTEAFF.